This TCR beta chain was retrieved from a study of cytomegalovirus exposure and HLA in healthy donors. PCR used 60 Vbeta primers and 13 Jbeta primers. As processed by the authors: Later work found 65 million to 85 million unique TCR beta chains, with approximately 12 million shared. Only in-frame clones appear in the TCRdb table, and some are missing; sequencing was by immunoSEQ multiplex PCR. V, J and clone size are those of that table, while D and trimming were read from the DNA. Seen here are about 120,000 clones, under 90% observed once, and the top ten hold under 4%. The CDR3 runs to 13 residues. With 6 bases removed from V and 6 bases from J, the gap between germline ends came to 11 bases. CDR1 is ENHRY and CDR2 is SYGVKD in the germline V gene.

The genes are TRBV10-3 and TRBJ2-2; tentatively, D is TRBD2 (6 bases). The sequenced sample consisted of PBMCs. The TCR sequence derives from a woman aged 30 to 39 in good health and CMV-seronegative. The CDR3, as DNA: TGTGCCATCAGACTAGCCCGGCCCGGGGAGCTGTTTTTT. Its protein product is CAIRLARPGELFF.